One sample yielded the 24 T cell receptor beta chains listed below, sequenced in a study of PD-L1 blockade in urothelial cancer. The assay was immunoSEQ multiplex PCR, and TCRdb's table has in-frame clones only and misses some. The sample has 40,000 to 55,000 clones; about 89% are singletons. The time point denotes: peripheral blood 6 weeks after treatment start. This specimen was PBMCs, taken around atezolizumab (anti-PD-L1) treatment. These receptors all come from a man between 65 and 80 years old with urothelial cancer.

The chain links TRBV27 to TRBJ2-2, with 10 nucleotides matching TRBD2. The CDR3 loop spans 14 amino acids. Trimming cost V 3 bases and J 7 bases; bases outside gene matches: 2. Germline-derived CDR1 and CDR2 are MNHEY and SMNVEV (reference sequence). DNA of the CDR3: TGTGCCAGCAGTTTGGGACTAGCGAGCGGGGAGCTGTTTTTT. As protein: CASSLGLASGELFF.

This clone has more than one count but fewer than ten. The genes are TRBV18 and TRBJ2-4, with 7 bases aligning to TRBD2. The J segment lost 6 bases and the V segment lost 0 bases, leaving 8 bases of the junction unmatched. In germline, CDR1 is KGHSH, CDR2 LQKENI. The CDR3 length is 16 residues. Written as DNA, the CDR3 is TGTGCCAGCTCACCACCGTCATCGGCTAGCGGAAACATTCAGTACTTC. Translation: CASSPPSSASGNIQYF.

The chain uses TRBV5-1 and TRBJ1-1, with TRBD1 matching 8 bases. The CDR3 loop spans 14 amino acids. V trimming: 2 bases; J trimming: 7 bases; junction bases outside the gene matches: 7. Looked up from germline, CDR1 is SGHRS and CDR2 is YFSETQ. The CDR3 DNA reads TGCGCCAGCAGCTTTTCAGGGGGCGTGGGTGAAGCTTTCTTT. Amino acids: CASSFSGGVGEAFF.

This rearrangement joins TRBV7-6 to TRBJ2-5; D remains ambiguous. The CDR3 has 15 amino acids. The V gene lost 5 bases and the J gene lost 1 base, with 14 bases spanning the gap. Germline values: CDR1 SGHVS, CDR2 FNYEAQ. The CDR3 bases are TGTGCCAGCAGCCTCACCCGACAAGTCCAAGAGACCCAGTACTTC. This gives the protein CASSLTRQVQETQYF.

This clone was picked up one time. The chain joins TRBV2 to TRBJ1-1, with 7 bases identical to TRBD1. J lost 3 bases, V lost 7 bases, and 8 bases had no gene match. In germline, CDR1 is SNHLY, CDR2 FYNNEI. The CDR3 spans 14 residues. CDR3 region: CASTQDRVDTEAFF. CDR3 coding DNA: TGTGCCAGCACCCAAGACAGGGTGGACACTGAAGCTTTCTTT. Drawing the rest from reference TRBV2 and TRBJ1-1, the complete variable domain is EPEVTQTPSHQVTQMGQEVILRCVPISNHLYFYWYRQILGQKVEFLVSFYNNEISEKSEIFDDQFSVERPDGSNFTLKIRSTKLEDSAMYFCASTQDRVDTEAFFGQGTRLTVV.

The chain uses TRBV10-3 and TRBJ1-5, with D perhaps matching TRBD1 (6 bases). V lost 8 bases and J 7 bases, leaving 18 bases between the germline ends. Germline V lookup: CDR1 ENHRY, CDR2 SYGVKD. The CDR3 is made up of 14 amino acids. For the CDR3, the DNA is TGTGCCATCGGGCCTACAGGGCATGAGCAGCCCCAGCATTTT. Amino acid sequence: CAIGPTGHEQPQHF.

This clone showed up just a few times. The gene calls are TRBV11-2 and TRBJ2-2, with 8 bases fitting TRBD1. Per the germline V gene, CDR1 is SGHAT and CDR2 is FQNNGV. Unmatched junction bases numbered 4, after V lost 4 bases and J lost 0 bases. This CDR3 is built from 16 residues. The CDR3 sequence: CASSSGQGSNTGELFF. The CDR3 nucleotides read TGTGCCAGCAGCTCCGGACAGGGCTCGAACACCGGGGAGCTGTTTTTT.

A single count supports this clone. The genes are TRBV6-5 and TRBJ2-5; TRBD1 aligns across 8 bases. The germline CDR1 and CDR2 sequences are MNHEY and SVGAGI. The CDR3 has 14 residues. Losses at the gene ends were 0 bases for V and 4 bases for J; bases not matched to a gene: 1. CDR3 in amino acids: CASSYSGTGETQYF. CDR3 coding DNA: TGTGCCAGCAGTTACTCAGGGACAGGAGAGACCCAGTACTTC.

This clone came up once. J is TRBJ2-3 and V is TRBV2; the match to TRBD2 covers 10 bases. V trimming: 2 bases; J trimming: 5 bases; junction bases outside the gene matches: 13. Germline lookup yields CDR1 SNHLY and CDR2 FYNNEI. CDR3 size: 18 residues. CDR3 coding DNA: TGTGCCAGCAGTGAATTCGGGTGGGCTAGCGGGAGTAAAGATACGCAGTATTTT. Protein sequence: CASSEFGWASGSKDTQYF.

This rearrangement joins TRBV7-3 to TRBJ2-2; 13 bases line up with TRBD2. This CDR3 has 17 residues. CDR1 SGHTA and CDR2 FQGTGA come from the germline V gene. V shed 5 bases and J 6 bases; nucleotides not matched to a gene: 9. CDR3 in DNA: TGTGCCAGCAGCCCCTCGGGGACTAGCGGGACTTCCGGGGAGCTGTTTTTT. The encoded protein is CASSPSGTSGTSGELFF. Full variable domain (missing parts from reference TRBV7-3 and TRBJ2-2): GAGVSQTPSNKVTEKGKYVELRCDPISGHTALYWYRQSLGQGPEFLIYFQGTGAADDSGLPNDRFFAVRPEGSVSTLKIQRTERGDSAVYLCASSPSGTSGTSGELFFGEGSRLTVL.

The rearrangement joins TRBV19 to TRBJ2-5; D is ambiguous. The CDR3 is made up of 12 amino acids. V lost 1 base, J lost 4 bases, and 4 bases lay in between. Germline V lookup: CDR1 LNHDA, CDR2 SQIVND (reference sequence). CDR3 nucleotides: TGTGCCAGTAGTATAGCCGGAGAGACCCAGTACTTC. Its protein is CASSIAGETQYF.

This rearrangement joins TRBV10-3 to TRBJ2-3; D uncertain. This CDR3 is 15 amino acids long. With 4 bases removed from V and 5 bases from J, the gap between germline ends came to 16 bases. The germline V gene encodes CDR1 ENHRY and CDR2 SYGVKD. CDR3 loop: CAISGIGSFGDTQYF. The CDR3 DNA sequence: TGTGCCATCAGTGGTATCGGTTCTTTTGGAGATACGCAGTATTTT.

V and J are TRBV29-1 and TRBJ2-1; TRBD1 aligns across 7 bases. This CDR3 comprises 14 residues. V lost 7 bases to trimming and J lost 3 bases; unmatched junction nucleotides: 9. The germline gives CDR1 SQVTM, CDR2 ANQGSEA. CDR3 nucleotide sequence: TGCAGCGCCCCGAGGGGACAGCTCTACAATGAGCAGTTCTTC. This sequence encodes CSAPRGQLYNEQFF.

The rearrangement links TRBV6-5 to TRBJ2-7, with a possible D match to TRBD2 (5 bases). The CDR3 consists of 15 residues. Germline V gene data show CDR1 as MNHEY and CDR2 as SVGAGI. V lost 0 bases and J lost 6, with 15 bases in between. CDR3 in DNA: TGTGCCAGCAGTTACTCGAGCGGACCCGCTGGCGAGCAGTACTTC. It encodes CASSYSSGPAGEQYF.

CDR3: CASSEEGGRPTSYGYTF. The CDR3 DNA follows: TGTGCCAGTAGTGAAGAGGGAGGGAGACCGACAAGCTATGGCTACACCTTC. This sequence joins TRBV19 and TRBJ1-2; D unresolved. Germline V gives CDR1 LNHDA, CDR2 SQIVND (reference sequence). Trimming stripped 5 bases from V and 4 bases from J, with 23 bases between. This CDR3 region has 17 residues.

The rearrangement joins TRBV2 to TRBJ2-1; 8 bases fit TRBD2. The ends lost 7 bases at V and 7 bases at J; junction bases unmatched: 9. This CDR3 region has 14 residues. CDR1 and CDR2 from the germline V gene are SNHLY and FYNNEI. The chain's CDR3 is CASKGSGSGNEQFF. Written as DNA, the CDR3 is TGTGCCAGCAAGGGAAGCGGGAGTGGTAATGAGCAGTTCTTC.

This CDR3 reads CASSLRREGAYEQYF. CDR3 bases: TGCGCCAGCAGCTTGCGCCGGGAGGGGGCCTACGAGCAGTACTTC. This chain uses TRBV5-1 with TRBJ2-7, with 8 bases that match TRBD2. The CDR3 runs 15 residues. Germline lookup yields CDR1 SGHRS and CDR2 YFSETQ. The V segment lost 1 base and the J segment 2 bases; nucleotides outside the gene matches: 5.

The genes are TRBV10-2 and TRBJ2-5; 9 bases agree with TRBD1. The CDR3 sequence is 13 residues long. Germline-derived CDR1 and CDR2 are WSHSY and SAAADI. V was clipped by 7 bases and J by 5 bases; unmatched bases: 5. CDR3 amino acids: CASKQDRGETQYF. CDR3 in DNA: TGCGCCAGCAAACAGGACAGGGGCGAGACCCAGTACTTC.

The CDR3 protein is CSVEVGKSGGLEAFF. The CDR3 region has the DNA TGCAGCGTTGAAGTGGGGAAGTCTGGGGGACTTGAAGCTTTCTTT. The gene calls are TRBV29-1 and TRBJ1-1, with D maybe TRBD1 (5 bases). Germline assignment: CDR1 SQVTM and CDR2 ANQGSEA. The V end was cut by 1 base, the J end by 7 bases, with 19 bases between. This CDR3 region has 15 residues.

The J gene is TRBJ2-1, the V gene TRBV28; the D is unclear. With 7 bases removed from V and 0 bases from J, the gap between germline ends came to 19 bases. Germline CDR1 reads MDHEN; CDR2 reads SYDVKM. This CDR3 comprises 17 residues. The CDR3 region has the DNA TGTGCCAGCATGCTCCCAACTGGGCATCGCTCCTACAATGAGCAGTTCTTC. Translated, it gives CASMLPTGHRSYNEQFF.

The chain joins TRBV10-1 to TRBJ2-1; D perhaps matches TRBD1 (5 bases). Looked up from germline, CDR1 is WNHNN and CDR2 is SYGVQD (reference sequence). Trimming pared 2 bases from V and 5 bases from J, leaving 16 bases between. This CDR3 is built from 16 residues. CDR3 sequence: CASSEGKGYGDNEQFF. In DNA, the CDR3 is TGCGCCAGCAGTGAGGGTAAGGGGTACGGAGACAATGAGCAGTTCTTC.

The chain has TRBV29-1 and TRBJ2-4; no firm D call. CDR3 length: 12 amino acids. V was cut by 3 bases and J by 2 bases, with 5 bases left in between. Germline values: CDR1 SQVTM, CDR2 ANQGSEA. The CDR3 sequence: CSVEFSKNIQYF. The DNA for the CDR3 is TGCAGCGTTGAGTTCTCCAAAAACATTCAGTACTTC.

The chain joins TRBV21-1 to TRBJ2-3; the table names TRBD2, a call not compared with the DNA. TRBV21-1 is a known pseudogene. The CDR3 is 16 residues long. The CDR3 protein is CASRTPPTKGTDTQYF. CDR3 bases: TGTGCCAGCAGAACCCCCCCAACTAAAGGCACAGATACGCAGTATTTT.

The V call is TRBV5-1, the J call TRBJ2-7; 7 positions match TRBD2. The CDR3 length is 10 residues. CDR1 is SGHRS and CDR2 is YFSETQ in the germline V gene. The DNA of the CDR3 is TGCGCGCGGGGAGGGCTCGAGCAGTACTTC. This gives the protein CARGGLEQYF.